A selection of T cell receptor beta chains follows, all from one sample in a study of regulatory T cells in long-lasting Graves disease. In TCRdb, the multiplex PCR reads were re-called with MiXCR into one record per CDR3 protein. The data show 360,000 or so distinct CDR3 sequences, more than 20% seen once. The sample here was peripheral blood mononuclear cells (PBMCs), taken when the disease was refractory, from a patient treated with antithyroid drugs. Receptors originate from a woman aged 40 to 49 with Graves disease. CDR3s include the opening cysteine and the closing phenylalanine or tryptophan. Fields, in order: CDR3 DNA, CDR3 protein, D gene, V gene, clone size, J gene. A D gene is named only where the DNA matches it firmly. Size values are once, few and many counts, or a class for expanded clones, and some rows have none.

cdr3_nt: TGTGCCAGCAGCACATCACTAGCGGGACGTAACATTCAGTACTTC
cdr3_aa: CASSTSLAGRNIQYF
d_call: TRBD2
v_call: TRBV14
clone_size: .
j_call: TRBJ2-4

cdr3_nt: TGTGCCAGCAGTTCCCGGACAGCCCCGACCCCCTACGAGCAGTACTTC
cdr3_aa: CASSSRTAPTPYEQYF
d_call: .
v_call: TRBV6-2/TRBV6-3
clone_size: many
j_call: TRBJ2-7

cdr3_nt: TGTGCCAGCAGCTTGGACGGCAGGTTTGGCGGCTACACCTTC
cdr3_aa: CASSLDGRFGGYTF
d_call: .
v_call: TRBV5-4
clone_size: once
j_call: TRBJ1-2

cdr3_nt: TGTGCCAGCAGCCGGGACAGCAGATTACTTAGCAATCAGCCCCAGCATTTT
cdr3_aa: CASSRDSRLLSNQPQHF
d_call: TRBD1
v_call: TRBV2
clone_size: many
j_call: TRBJ1-5

cdr3_nt: TGCAGTGCTAGATCGCCCGAGCAGTACTTC
cdr3_aa: CSARSPEQYF
d_call: .
v_call: TRBV20-1
clone_size: few
j_call: TRBJ2-7

cdr3_nt: TGTGCCAGGCGGAAGCCGGGCCAGGGTGGTACCGGGGAGCTGTTTTTT
cdr3_aa: CARRKPGQGGTGELFF
d_call: .
v_call: TRBV2
clone_size: .
j_call: TRBJ2-2

cdr3_nt: TGTGCCAGCTCACCCCAAGGGACTAGCGGCTACGAGCAGTACTTC
cdr3_aa: CASSPQGTSGYEQYF
d_call: TRBD2
v_call: TRBV18
clone_size: .
j_call: TRBJ2-7

cdr3_nt: TGTGCCAGCAGTGAAACGGCGGCGGACGAGCAGTACTTC
cdr3_aa: CASSETAADEQYF
d_call: .
v_call: TRBV25-1
clone_size: .
j_call: TRBJ2-7

cdr3_nt: TGTGCCAGCAGCCCGGGGGAGGAAATCACTGAAGCTTTCTTT
cdr3_aa: CASSPGEEITEAFF
d_call: .
v_call: TRBV25-1
clone_size: .
j_call: TRBJ1-1

cdr3_nt: TGTGCCAGCAGTTTATTACCCAATCAGCCCCAGCATTTT
cdr3_aa: CASSLLPNQPQHF
d_call: .
v_call: TRBV27
clone_size: few
j_call: TRBJ1-5

cdr3_nt: TGTGCCAGCAGCTTAACCGGCCAGCTGAACACTGAAGCTTTCTTT
cdr3_aa: CASSLTGQLNTEAFF
d_call: .
v_call: TRBV7-3
clone_size: .
j_call: TRBJ1-1

cdr3_nt: TGTGCCAGCAGCTTTGGGGACCCGAATACCTATGGCTACACCTTC
cdr3_aa: CASSFGDPNTYGYTF
d_call: .
v_call: TRBV7-9
clone_size: few
j_call: TRBJ1-2

cdr3_nt: TGTGCCAGCAGCTTAGAAGCGGGAGACCCCTACGAGCAGTACTTC
cdr3_aa: CASSLEAGDPYEQYF
d_call: TRBD2
v_call: TRBV11-2
clone_size: many
j_call: TRBJ2-7

cdr3_nt: TGTGCCAGCACCCCCCAGGGAAGGGAGCAGTACTTC
cdr3_aa: CASTPQGREQYF
d_call: .
v_call: TRBV28
clone_size: many
j_call: TRBJ2-7

cdr3_nt: TGTGCCAGCAGCTTAGATTGGGGTTTTTCCTACGAGCAGTACTTC
cdr3_aa: CASSLDWGFSYEQYF
d_call: .
v_call: TRBV11-2
clone_size: few
j_call: TRBJ2-7

cdr3_nt: TGTGCCAGCAGCTTGGCAATCAAGACAGAGAAAGAGACCCAGTACTTC
cdr3_aa: CASSLAIKTEKETQYF
d_call: .
v_call: TRBV7-9
clone_size: few
j_call: TRBJ2-5

cdr3_nt: TGTGCCAGCAGAAGGGAAACAAACGGCTACACCTTC
cdr3_aa: CASRRETNGYTF
d_call: .
v_call: TRBV2
clone_size: many
j_call: TRBJ1-2

cdr3_nt: TGTGCCAGCAGTAGGGGGTACACTGAAGCTTTCTTT
cdr3_aa: CASSRGYTEAFF
d_call: .
v_call: TRBV6-1
clone_size: many
j_call: TRBJ1-1

cdr3_nt: TGTGCCAGCACCTACGGGGGGAGTGGAGTATACGAGCAGTACTTC
cdr3_aa: CASTYGGSGVYEQYF
d_call: TRBD2
v_call: TRBV28
clone_size: many
j_call: TRBJ2-7

cdr3_nt: TGTGCCAGCAGTGAAGGGGAGACGTACTTC
cdr3_aa: CASSEGETYF
d_call: .
v_call: TRBV2
clone_size: many
j_call: TRBJ2-7

cdr3_nt: TGTGCCATCAGTGCGACAGGGGGCTTCACAGATACGCAGTATTTT
cdr3_aa: CAISATGGFTDTQYF
d_call: TRBD1
v_call: TRBV10-3
clone_size: .
j_call: TRBJ2-3

cdr3_nt: TGTGCCAGCGATCCAGGGGTTAATTCACTCCTCCACTTT
cdr3_aa: CASDPGVNSLLHF
d_call: .
v_call: TRBV2
clone_size: .
j_call: TRBJ1-6

cdr3_nt: TGTGCCAGCAGTTCAGGACAGGACACCGGGGAGCTGTTTTTT
cdr3_aa: CASSSGQDTGELFF
d_call: TRBD1
v_call: TRBV28
clone_size: many
j_call: TRBJ2-2

cdr3_nt: TGTGCCAGCAGTTCCCGGAGAAGAGGACAGGGCAAAGGGCCCCACACTGAAGCTTTCTTT
cdr3_aa: CASSSRRRGQGKGPHTEAFF
d_call: TRBD1
v_call: TRBV12-3/TRBV12-4
clone_size: .
j_call: TRBJ1-1

cdr3_nt: TGTGCCAGCTCACGGGTCGATAGCAATCAGCCCCAGCATTTT
cdr3_aa: CASSRVDSNQPQHF
d_call: .
v_call: TRBV18
clone_size: few
j_call: TRBJ1-5

cdr3_nt: TGTGCCAGCAGTGTCGACAGGGGGCTCACCGGGGAGCTGTTTTTT
cdr3_aa: CASSVDRGLTGELFF
d_call: TRBD1
v_call: TRBV6-1
clone_size: few
j_call: TRBJ2-2

cdr3_nt: TGCAGCGTTGATGGGGGGACAGATACGCAGTATTTT
cdr3_aa: CSVDGGTDTQYF
d_call: .
v_call: TRBV29-1
clone_size: few
j_call: TRBJ2-3

cdr3_nt: TGTGCCAGCAGAATCGAGGGGGACACTGAAGCTTTCTTT
cdr3_aa: CASRIEGDTEAFF
d_call: .
v_call: TRBV6-1
clone_size: few
j_call: TRBJ1-1

cdr3_nt: TGCGCCAGCAGCTCTGGACAGTACGGCGAAAAACTGTTTTTT
cdr3_aa: CASSSGQYGEKLFF
d_call: .
v_call: TRBV5-1
clone_size: .
j_call: TRBJ1-4

cdr3_nt: TGCAGTGCTACCACAGGTTCACCCTACGAGCAGTACTTC
cdr3_aa: CSATTGSPYEQYF
d_call: .
v_call: TRBV20-1
clone_size: many
j_call: TRBJ2-7

cdr3_nt: TGTGCCAGTAGTATCTGGCACAGCAATCAGCCCCAGCATTTT
cdr3_aa: CASSIWHSNQPQHF
d_call: .
v_call: TRBV19
clone_size: few
j_call: TRBJ1-5

cdr3_nt: TGTGCCCACTCGATCCGGGTGGGCGGGGAGCTGTTTTTT
cdr3_aa: CAHSIRVGGELFF
d_call: .
v_call: TRBV10-3
clone_size: many
j_call: TRBJ2-2

cdr3_nt: TGTGCCACCAGTGATCCCGGCAGAGTATTCGATGAGCAGTTCTTC
cdr3_aa: CATSDPGRVFDEQFF
d_call: .
v_call: TRBV24-1
clone_size: .
j_call: TRBJ2-1

cdr3_nt: TGTGCCAGCAGTTCCGGGACAGGGGTAAGCACTGAAGCTTTCTTT
cdr3_aa: CASSSGTGVSTEAFF
d_call: TRBD1
v_call: TRBV6-5
clone_size: .
j_call: TRBJ1-1

cdr3_nt: TGTGCCAGCAGTTCATCCTATCCGGGAGTGAAAACCTACGAGCAGTACTTC
cdr3_aa: CASSSSYPGVKTYEQYF
d_call: .
v_call: TRBV6-5
clone_size: many
j_call: TRBJ2-7

cdr3_nt: TGTGCCAGCAGTCTGACCCCCTCCGCGGGAGGACGAGAGACCCAGTACTTC
cdr3_aa: CASSLTPSAGGRETQYF
d_call: TRBD2
v_call: TRBV28
clone_size: few
j_call: TRBJ2-5

cdr3_nt: TGCGCCAGCAGCCAAGGGAGGCTAGCCTTTAACACAGATACGCAGTATTTT
cdr3_aa: CASSQGRLAFNTDTQYF
d_call: .
v_call: TRBV4-1
clone_size: .
j_call: TRBJ2-3

cdr3_nt: TGTGCCAGCAGCTTATCAGGGGACACCGGGGAGCTGTTTTTT
cdr3_aa: CASSLSGDTGELFF
d_call: .
v_call: TRBV7-9
clone_size: .
j_call: TRBJ2-2

cdr3_nt: TGTGCCAGCAGTTTAGCAGGGGACTATGGCTACACCTTC
cdr3_aa: CASSLAGDYGYTF
d_call: .
v_call: TRBV28
clone_size: many
j_call: TRBJ1-2

cdr3_nt: TGTGCCAGCAGCTTTGGCGGGCTGGGGGCTGTAACCCAGTACTTC
cdr3_aa: CASSFGGLGAVTQYF
d_call: .
v_call: TRBV7-9
clone_size: few
j_call: TRBJ2-5

cdr3_nt: TGTGCCAGCAGCCAAGTATTCGGCGGTTCACCCCTCCACTTT
cdr3_aa: CASSQVFGGSPLHF
d_call: .
v_call: TRBV14
clone_size: few
j_call: TRBJ1-6

cdr3_nt: TGTGCCAGCAGCTTAATCGGCTTGGGGGAGCTGTTTTTT
cdr3_aa: CASSLIGLGELFF
d_call: .
v_call: TRBV7-3
clone_size: .
j_call: TRBJ2-2

cdr3_nt: TGTGCCAGCAGTTCCACGACTAGTTACAATGAGCAGTTCTTC
cdr3_aa: CASSSTTSYNEQFF
d_call: .
v_call: TRBV27
clone_size: .
j_call: TRBJ2-1

cdr3_nt: TGCAGTGCACACATAGGGGGACCCGAGCAGTACTTC
cdr3_aa: CSAHIGGPEQYF
d_call: .
v_call: TRBV20-1
clone_size: .
j_call: TRBJ2-7

cdr3_nt: TGTGCCAGCAGCTTACAACCGGGACAGGGGGCGAGAGGGTTCTCCTACGAGCAGTACTTC
cdr3_aa: CASSLQPGQGARGFSYEQYF
d_call: TRBD1
v_call: TRBV7-9
clone_size: .
j_call: TRBJ2-7

cdr3_nt: TGTGCCAGCACCCAACGCCCAGGGATATTGATGAACACTGAAGCTTTCTTT
cdr3_aa: CASTQRPGILMNTEAFF
d_call: .
v_call: TRBV28
clone_size: .
j_call: TRBJ1-1

cdr3_nt: TGTGCCAGCAGCGTAGGGGCAGGCAATCAGCCCCAGCATTTT
cdr3_aa: CASSVGAGNQPQHF
d_call: .
v_call: TRBV9
clone_size: few
j_call: TRBJ1-5

cdr3_nt: TGCAGCGCGTTGATGGGCGCGGGAGGCACAGATACGCAGTATTTT
cdr3_aa: CSALMGAGGTDTQYF
d_call: TRBD2
v_call: TRBV29-1
clone_size: .
j_call: TRBJ2-3

cdr3_nt: TGCGCCAGCAGCTTGCAAAACCAAGAGACCCAGTACTTC
cdr3_aa: CASSLQNQETQYF
d_call: .
v_call: TRBV5-1
clone_size: .
j_call: TRBJ2-5

cdr3_nt: TGTGCCAGCAGTCAGGGGGGACCGCTCTCCTACGAGCAGTACTTC
cdr3_aa: CASSQGGPLSYEQYF
d_call: .
v_call: TRBV28
clone_size: many
j_call: TRBJ2-7

cdr3_nt: TGTGCCAGCAGCCCCGACAGGGGGCCGAACACCGGGGAGCTGTTTTTT
cdr3_aa: CASSPDRGPNTGELFF
d_call: TRBD1
v_call: TRBV7-3
clone_size: .
j_call: TRBJ2-2

cdr3_nt: TGTGCCAGTAGTATAGGATGGGATCAGCCCCAGCATTTT
cdr3_aa: CASSIGWDQPQHF
d_call: .
v_call: TRBV19
clone_size: many
j_call: TRBJ1-5

cdr3_nt: TGTGCCATCTCCGGGACCAGAAACACCGGGGAGCTGTTTTTT
cdr3_aa: CAISGTRNTGELFF
d_call: .
v_call: TRBV12-3/TRBV12-4
clone_size: many
j_call: TRBJ2-2

cdr3_nt: TGTGCCAGCAGCTCCCTCCGGGATCCTAAGTACGGGAGGGCCAAGACAGCCAAAAACATTCAGTACTTC
cdr3_aa: CASSSLRDPKYGRAKTAKNIQYF
d_call: TRBD2
v_call: TRBV11-2
clone_size: few
j_call: TRBJ2-4

cdr3_nt: TGTGCCAGCGAAACTCAGCCCTTCCGTGAAGCTTTCTTT
cdr3_aa: CASETQPFREAFF
d_call: .
v_call: TRBV2
clone_size: many
j_call: TRBJ1-1

cdr3_nt: TGTGCCAGCAGTTTAACCCTAGCGAACACCGGGGAGCTGTTTTTT
cdr3_aa: CASSLTLANTGELFF
d_call: .
v_call: TRBV28
clone_size: many
j_call: TRBJ2-2